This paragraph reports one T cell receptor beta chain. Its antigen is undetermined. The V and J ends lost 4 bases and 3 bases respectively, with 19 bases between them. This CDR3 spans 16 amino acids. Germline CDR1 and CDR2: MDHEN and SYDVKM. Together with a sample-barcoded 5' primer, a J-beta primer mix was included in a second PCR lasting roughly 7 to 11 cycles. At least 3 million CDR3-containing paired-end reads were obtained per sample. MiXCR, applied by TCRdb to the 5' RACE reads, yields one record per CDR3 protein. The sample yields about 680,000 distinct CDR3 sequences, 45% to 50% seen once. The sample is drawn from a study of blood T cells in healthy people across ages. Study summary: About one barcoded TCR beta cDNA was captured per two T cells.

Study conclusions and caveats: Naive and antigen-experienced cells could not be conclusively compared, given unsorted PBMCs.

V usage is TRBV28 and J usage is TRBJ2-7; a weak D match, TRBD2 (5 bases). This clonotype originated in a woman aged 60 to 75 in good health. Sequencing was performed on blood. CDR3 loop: CASSSPIRTGNYEQYF. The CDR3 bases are TGTGCCAGCAGTTCCCCTATACGAACCGGGAACTACGAGCAGTACTTC. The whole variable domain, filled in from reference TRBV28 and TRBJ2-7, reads DVKVTQSSRYLVKRTGEKVFLECVQDMDHENMFWYRQDPGLGLRLIYFSYDVKMKEKGDIPEGYSVSREKKERFSLILESASTNQTSMYLCASSSPIRTGNYEQYFGPGTRLTVT.